The 31 T cell receptor beta chains listed next were all sequenced from one sample in a study of cytomegalovirus exposure and HLA in healthy donors (dated by TCRdb to about 2017). Libraries were constructed by the immunoSEQ multiplex PCR assay. A mixture of 60 forward primers for TCR Vbeta segments and 13 reverse primers for TCR Jbeta segments was used in the multiplex PCR. The immuneACCESS repertoire file appears here via TCRdb, limited to in-frame rearrangements. These files lack a portion of the clones; in checked studies, under half of the deficit traces to unresolved V genes, and the cause of the others is not known. The sample profile shows tens of thousands of clones; less than 80% of them were found once. The ten top clones hold 6.5% to 7.5% of the sample. Sequencing input: PBMCs. All receptors derive from a woman aged 45 to 65 in good health and CMV-seropositive.

V usage is TRBV11-2 and J usage is TRBJ2-3, with a tentative D call TRBD2 (6 bases). Germline CDR1 reads SGHAT; CDR2 reads FQNNGV. CDR3 length: 15 residues. V lost 5 bases and J 1 base, leaving 13 bases between the germline ends. The CDR3 here is CASSPWGVGTDTQYF. The CDR3, as DNA: TGTGCCAGCAGCCCATGGGGGGTAGGCACAGATACGCAGTATTTT.

J is TRBJ1-1 and V is TRBV9, with D maybe TRBD1 (5 bases). Germline V gene lookup returns CDR1 SGDLS and CDR2 YYNGEE. The CDR3 sequence is 18 residues long. The ends were cut back, 6 bases at V and 0 bases at J, with 24 bases in the middle. CDR3 coding DNA: TGTGCCAGCACCCCGGGACTTTTTATCGATGGGATGAACACTGAAGCTTTCTTT. Translation gives CASTPGLFIDGMNTEAFF.

This clone came up once. The V and J genes are TRBV7-2 and TRBJ2-3, with 8 bases aligning to TRBD2. The CDR3 runs 17 residues. Per germline, CDR1 SGHTA and CDR2 FQGNSA. Trimming at V came to 1 base and at J to 0 bases, leaving 6 bases not matched to a gene. This CDR3 reads CASSLDDSGASTDTQYF. The CDR3 DNA follows: TGTGCCAGCAGCTTAGACGATAGCGGGGCGAGCACAGATACGCAGTATTTT.

This chain joins TRBV7-9 and TRBJ1-2; the D gene is possibly TRBD1 (6 bases). The CDR3 contains 13 residues. Germline CDR1 SEHNR, CDR2 FQNEAQ (reference sequence). Between the trimmed V and J ends, which lost 5 bases and 7 bases, there was a span of 14 bases. This chain's CDR3 is CASSLNREGGYTF. The DNA for the CDR3 is TGTGCCAGCAGCCTCAACAGGGAGGGTGGCTACACCTTC.

This sequence joins TRBV7-9 and TRBJ2-5, with a possible D match to TRBD1 (6 bases). This CDR3 contains 15 residues. V was trimmed by 10 bases and J by 1 base, leaving 19 bases between them. Germline V gene lookup returns CDR1 SEHNR and CDR2 FQNEAQ (reference sequence). CDR3 DNA: TGTGCCACCTCACCGGGACAAAGCTTCCAAGAGACCCAGTACTTC. Translated, it gives CATSPGQSFQETQYF.

The chain couples TRBV18 to TRBJ1-3; D unresolved. V dropped 0 bases and J dropped 4 bases, with 16 bases sitting between them. The CDR3 runs 17 residues. Germline V gives CDR1 KGHSH, CDR2 LQKENI. The CDR3 sequence: CASSPPRWSSTGNTIYF. The CDR3 DNA sequence: TGTGCCAGCTCACCACCTCGTTGGAGTTCGACGGGAAACACCATATATTTT.

The chain joins TRBV7-2 to TRBJ2-2, with unresolved D. V lost 5 bases, J lost 6 bases, and 10 bases lay in between. The CDR3 runs to 13 residues. The germline V gene has CDR1 SGHTA and CDR2 FQGNSA. CDR3 region: CASSPVRSGELFF. In DNA form, the CDR3 reads TGTGCCAGCAGCCCGGTGAGGTCCGGGGAGCTGTTTTTT.

The chain recombines TRBV10-1 with TRBJ2-2; D is unresolved. V was shortened by 3 bases and J by 2 bases, with 7 bases between the two germline ends. CDR3 length equals 14 residues. Germline V gene data show CDR1 as WNHNN and CDR2 as SYGVQD (reference sequence). The DNA for the CDR3 is TGCGCCAGCAGTGAAAATCTTAACACCGGGGAGCTGTTTTTT. As protein: CASSENLNTGELFF.

This rearrangement joins TRBV4-1 to TRBJ1-1; 8 positions agree with TRBD1. With 1 base clipped from V and 6 bases from J, the junction kept 4 bases outside the gene matches. CDR1 is MGHRA and CDR2 is YSYEKL in the germline V gene. This CDR3 region has 14 residues. DNA of the CDR3: TGCGCCAGCAGCCAAGTTTCAGGGGGCCCTGAAGCTTTCTTT. It encodes CASSQVSGGPEAFF.

This rearrangement joins TRBV27 to TRBJ2-3; D uncertain. The CDR3 covers 17 residues. Trimming left V 1 base short and J 2 bases short, with 16 bases between. Germline loops: CDR1 MNHEY, CDR2 SMNVEV (reference sequence). This CDR3 reads CASSLFLSRSDTDTQYF. The CDR3 DNA follows: TGTGCCAGCAGTTTATTTTTGTCTCGCAGCGACACAGATACGCAGTATTTT.

This clone was seen a few times. V gene TRBV28 combines with J gene TRBJ2-7, with a weak D call TRBD2 (6 bases). Per the germline V gene, CDR1 is MDHEN and CDR2 is SYDVKM. The ends were cut back, 7 bases at V and 5 bases at J, with 18 bases in the middle. The length of the CDR3 is 14 residues. CDR3 sequence reads: CASKRFDGEDEQYV. The DNA of the CDR3 is TGTGCCAGCAAAAGGTTTGACGGGGAGGACGAGCAGTACGTC.

The sample holds a few counts of this clone. The chain couples TRBV7-3 to TRBJ1-1, with TRBD1 matching over 7 bases. Germline V lookup: CDR1 SGHTA, CDR2 FQGTGA. This CDR3 spans 14 amino acids. After removal of 5 bases from V and 3 bases from J, the junction contained 6 bases not matched to a gene. The CDR3 nucleotides read TGTGCCAGCAGCCCGACAGGGTTGGACACTGAAGCTTTCTTT. Protein sequence: CASSPTGLDTEAFF.

This clone has only a few counts. The chain has TRBV5-1 and TRBJ1-2; 8 bases are shared with TRBD1. In germline, CDR1 is SGHRS, CDR2 YFSETQ. V gave up 2 bases and J gave up 7 bases; unmatched junction bases: 10. The CDR3 has 15 residues. CDR3 sequence (DNA): TGCGCCAGCAGCTTAATCGGGCAGGGGGCCACTGGCTACACCTTC. This encodes CASSLIGQGATGYTF. Full variable domain (outside the CDR3, taken from reference TRBV5-1 and TRBJ1-2): KAGVTQTPRYLIKTRGQQVTLSCSPISGHRSVSWYQQTPGQGLQFLFEYFSETQRNKGNFPGRFSGRQFSNSRSEMNVSTLELGDSALYLCASSLIGQGATGYTFGSGTRLTVV.

The V and J genes are TRBV10-2 and TRBJ2-1, with D possibly TRBD1 on 6 matching bases. The CDR3 has 14 amino acids. The germline V and J ends were trimmed by 2 bases and 8 bases, with 13 bases remaining between them. Germline lookup yields CDR1 WSHSY and CDR2 SAAADI. CDR3 amino acids: CASSEEGTTYEQFF. For the CDR3, the DNA is TGCGCCAGCAGTGAGGAGGGGACAACCTATGAGCAGTTCTTC.

The chain joins TRBV10-2 to TRBJ2-1; TRBD2 aligns across 13 bases. The CDR3 extends over 15 amino acids. Per germline, CDR1 WSHSY and CDR2 SAAADI. V lost 6 bases and J lost 4; bases outside the gene matches: 3. CDR3 region: CASRELAGGYNEQFF. The CDR3 DNA sequence: TGCGCCAGCAGAGAACTAGCGGGGGGGTACAATGAGCAGTTCTTC.

The chain couples TRBV7-2 to TRBJ1-2, with 7 bases aligning to TRBD1. Germline lookup yields CDR1 SGHTA and CDR2 FQGNSA. V was clipped by 5 bases and J by 2 bases; unmatched bases: 14. This CDR3 spans 17 amino acids. CDR3 sequence (DNA): TGTGCCAGCAGCCAAAGACAGGGAAGTAGGGCAAACTATGGCTACACCTTC. Protein product: CASSQRQGSRANYGYTF.

The genes are TRBV7-9 and TRBJ2-7; D uncertain. Deletions cut 2 bases from V and 6 bases from J, with 5 bases between. Germline V gives CDR1 SEHNR, CDR2 FQNEAQ (reference sequence). This CDR3 has 11 residues. The CDR3 is CASSLSGEQYF. For the CDR3, the DNA is TGTGCCAGCAGCTTATCGGGCGAGCAGTACTTC.

Concerning this clone itself: At one end, the junction sequence differs from germline, possibly due to a read error. The rearrangement links TRBV6-1 to TRBJ1-6, with a possible D match to TRBD1 (6 bases). The CDR3 loop spans 15 amino acids. The germline V gene has CDR1 MNHNS and CDR2 SASEGT. CDR3 protein: CASREEQGYGSPLHF. The CDR3 nucleotides read TGTGCCAGCAGGGAAGAACAGGGTTATGGGTCACCCCTCCACTTT.

The chain couples TRBV6-1 to TRBJ1-3; possibly TRBD1 for D (6 bases). Germline V CDR1 and CDR2: MNHNS, SASEGT. The V gene lost 2 bases and the J gene lost 3 bases, with 11 bases spanning the gap. There are 15 residues in the CDR3. The CDR3 loop reads CASSERGGGGNTIYF. CDR3 in DNA: TGTGCCAGCAGTGAACGCGGGGGCGGTGGAAACACCATATATTTT.

This clone was counted a few times. The DNA of the CDR3 is TGCAGTGCCCTCAACCGGGATACGCAGTATTTT. It codes for CSALNRDTQYF. This chain joins TRBV20-1 and TRBJ2-3; D ambiguous. From germline, CDR1 is DFQATT and CDR2 SNEGSKA (reference sequence). The CDR3 totals 11 residues. V shed 6 bases and J shed 6 bases, with 10 bases lying between them.

The V and J genes are TRBV5-1 and TRBJ1-5, with D unresolved. The CDR3 loop spans 14 amino acids. Trimming left V 3 bases short and J 0 bases short, with 7 bases between. The V gene's germline CDR1 is SGHRS and CDR2 YFSETQ. CDR3 region: CASSSGGSNQPQHF. The CDR3 DNA sequence: TGCGCCAGCAGCTCTGGCGGTAGCAATCAGCCCCAGCATTTT.

The chain combines TRBV19 with TRBJ2-2, with D possibly TRBD1 on 5 matching bases. Germline loops: CDR1 LNHDA, CDR2 SQIVND (reference sequence). The V end was cut by 6 bases, the J end by 5 bases, with 13 bases between. The CDR3 is made up of 14 amino acids. The CDR3 sequence: CASRTNAGTGELFF. Here the CDR3 DNA reads TGTGCCAGTAGAACAAACGCAGGGACCGGGGAGCTGTTTTTT. Supplemented by reference TRBV19 and TRBJ2-2, the full variable domain reads DGGITQSPKYLFRKEGQNVTLSCEQNLNHDAMYWYRQDPGQGLRLIYYSQIVNDFQKGDIAEGYSVSREKKESFPLTVTSAQKNPTAFYLCASRTNAGTGELFFGEGSRLTVL.

About this clone itself: This sample includes further DNA sequences coding for the same CDR3. The chain employs TRBV25-1 and TRBJ1-2; 8 bases match TRBD1. This CDR3 contains 15 residues. The trim removed 2 bases at V and 8 bases at J, leaving 10 bases unmatched. The germline V gene encodes CDR1 MGHDK and CDR2 SYGVNS. In nucleotides, the CDR3 is TGTGCCAGCAGTGAACAGGGGGCGGGGGTAGGGGGCTACACCTTC. Translating gives CASSEQGAGVGGYTF.

The genes are TRBV5-6 and TRBJ2-7; 9 bases map to TRBD2. Unmatched junction bases numbered 3, after V lost 0 bases and J lost 2 bases. The V gene's germline CDR1 is SGHDT and CDR2 YYEEEE. This CDR3 is built from 15 residues. The CDR3 nucleotides read TGTGCCAGCAGCTTGGAGCGCGGGGGGGCCTACGAGCAGTACTTC. It specifies CASSLERGGAYEQYF. Filled out from reference TRBV5-6 and TRBJ2-7, the complete variable domain reads DAGVTQSPTHLIKTRGQQVTLRCSPKSGHDTVSWYQQALGQGPQFIFQYYEEEERQRGNFPDRFSGHQFPNYSSELNVNALLLGDSALYLCASSLERGGAYEQYFGPGTRLTVT.

The gene calls are TRBV25-1 and TRBJ2-1; 7 bases align to TRBD1. Per germline, CDR1 MGHDK and CDR2 SYGVNS. The CDR3 is 14 residues long. The trim removed 6 bases at V and 8 bases at J, leaving 10 bases unmatched. CDR3 DNA sequence: TGTGCCAGCAGAGTAGGGCAGGGGGTTTATGAGCAGTTCTTC. Translation gives CASRVGQGVYEQFF. The full variable domain, its missing parts supplied by reference TRBV25-1 and TRBJ2-1, is EADIYQTPRYLVIGTGKKITLECSQTMGHDKMYWYQQDPGMELHLIHYSYGVNSTEKGDLSSESTVSRIRTEHFPLTLESARPSHTSQYLCASRVGQGVYEQFFGPGTRLTVL.

The gene calls are TRBV11-2 and TRBJ1-1; D ambiguous. The CDR3 consists of 13 residues. CDR1 is SGHAT, CDR2 FQNNGV, per germline. V lost 6 bases to trimming and J lost 8 bases, with 16 bases between them. CDR3 sequence (DNA): TGTGCCAGCAGTGAGGCAGTGTTTTTAGAAGCTTTCTTT. Translation: CASSEAVFLEAFF.

This chain uses TRBV5-1 with TRBJ1-2; D gene unclear. V gave up 0 bases and J gave up 2 bases, with 5 bases separating them. This CDR3 contains 13 residues. The germline CDR1 and CDR2 sequences are SGHRS and YFSETQ. CDR3 in amino acids: CASSLVGNYGYTF. The CDR3 DNA is TGCGCCAGCAGCTTGGTCGGGAACTATGGCTACACCTTC.

In this sample, this clone turned up a few times. The V call is TRBV7-9, the J call TRBJ1-5; tentative D call: TRBD1 (6 bases). In germline, CDR1 is SEHNR, CDR2 FQNEAQ (reference sequence). Trimming pared 6 bases from V and 6 bases from J, leaving 9 bases between. This CDR3 has 12 residues. CDR3 residues: CASSIGGQPQHF. CDR3 nucleotide sequence: TGTGCCAGCAGTATAGGGGGTCAGCCCCAGCATTTT.

This chain links TRBV19 with TRBJ2-2; no definite D call. The V gene lost 10 bases and the J gene lost 1 base, with 4 bases spanning the gap. The CDR3 is 11 amino acids. CDR1 is LNHDA, CDR2 SQIVND, per germline (reference sequence). CDR3 amino acids: CATRNTGELFF. CDR3 in DNA: TGTGCCACCCGGAACACCGGGGAGCTGTTTTTT.

With respect to this clone: At one end the junction does not follow the germline gene, possibly because of a read error. This sequence joins TRBV7-3 and TRBJ2-5, with 16 bases identical to TRBD2. CDR1 SGHTA and CDR2 FQGTGA come from the germline V gene. This CDR3 is 16 amino acids long. The CDR3 nucleotides are TGTTCCAGCAGCCTTGGGACTAGCGGGGGGGCAGAGACCCAGTACTTC. Amino acid sequence: CSSSLGTSGGAETQYF.

The chain carries TRBV5-1 and TRBJ1-4; a weak D match, TRBD1 (6 bases). Germline V lookup: CDR1 SGHRS, CDR2 YFSETQ. The CDR3 totals 15 residues. V was pared by 4 bases and J by 0 bases, with 10 bases between. The CDR3 sequence is CASSTDRATNEKLFF. CDR3 bases: TGCGCCAGCAGCACGGACAGAGCAACTAATGAAAAACTGTTTTTT.